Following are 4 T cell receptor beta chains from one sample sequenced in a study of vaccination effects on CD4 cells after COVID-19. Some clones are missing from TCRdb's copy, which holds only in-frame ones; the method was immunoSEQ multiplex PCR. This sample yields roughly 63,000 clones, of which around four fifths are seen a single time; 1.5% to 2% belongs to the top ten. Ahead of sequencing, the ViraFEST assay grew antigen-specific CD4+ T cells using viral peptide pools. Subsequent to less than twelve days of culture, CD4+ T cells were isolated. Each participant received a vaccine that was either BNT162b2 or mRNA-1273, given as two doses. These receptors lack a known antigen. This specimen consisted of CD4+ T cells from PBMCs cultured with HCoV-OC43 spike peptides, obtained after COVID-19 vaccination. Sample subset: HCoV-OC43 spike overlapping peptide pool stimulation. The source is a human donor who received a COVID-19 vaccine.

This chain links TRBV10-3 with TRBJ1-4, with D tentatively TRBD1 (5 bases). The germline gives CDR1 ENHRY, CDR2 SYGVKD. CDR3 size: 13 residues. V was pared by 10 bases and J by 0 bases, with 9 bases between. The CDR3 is CATGGATNEKLFF. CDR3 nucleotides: TGTGCCACTGGGGGTGCAACTAATGAAAAACTGTTTTTT.

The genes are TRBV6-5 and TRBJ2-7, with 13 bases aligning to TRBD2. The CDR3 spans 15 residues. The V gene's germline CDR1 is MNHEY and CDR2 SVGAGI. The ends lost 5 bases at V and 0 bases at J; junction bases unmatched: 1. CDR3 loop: CASSRTSGGSYEQYV. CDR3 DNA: TGTGCCAGCAGTCGGACTAGCGGGGGCTCCTACGAGCAGTACGTC.

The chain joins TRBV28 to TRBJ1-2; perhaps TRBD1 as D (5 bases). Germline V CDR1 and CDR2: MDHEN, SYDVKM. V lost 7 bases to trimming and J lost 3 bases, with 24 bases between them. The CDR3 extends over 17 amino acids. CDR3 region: CASTLGTATWAHYGYTF. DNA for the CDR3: TGTGCCAGCACCCTGGGGACCGCTACATGGGCCCACTATGGCTACACCTTC.

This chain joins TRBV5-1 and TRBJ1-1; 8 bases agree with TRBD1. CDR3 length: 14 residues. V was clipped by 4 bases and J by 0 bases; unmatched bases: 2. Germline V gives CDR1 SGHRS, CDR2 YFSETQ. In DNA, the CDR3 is TGCGCCAGCAGCCGACAGGGGATGAACACTGAAGCTTTCTTT. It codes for CASSRQGMNTEAFF.